The source of this T cell receptor (beta chain) is a study of shared clonotypes between healthy human individuals. Sequenced by immunoSEQ multiplex PCR; TCRdb stores in-frame clones only, minus some. Of under 850,000 clones detected, over 55% appear once; the ten largest clones hold roughly 1.8%. Between the trimmed V and J ends, which lost 8 bases and 5 bases, there was a span of 16 bases. From germline, CDR1 is MNHEY and CDR2 SVGAGI. CDR3 length: 14 residues. Whole-study findings and limits: Represented genetic and exposure-history diversity was restricted by having few donors.

As regards this clone: Its antigen is unidentified.

This TCR derives from a woman between 25 and 40 years old in good health. Sequenced: memory CD4+ T cells sorted from blood. Subset reported: CD45RA-negative fraction. The J gene is TRBJ2-1, the V gene TRBV6-5; D perhaps matches TRBD2 (6 bases). The CDR3 here is CASGQSGTHNEQFF. The CDR3 DNA is TGTGCCAGCGGCCAATCCGGGACTCACAATGAGCAGTTCTTC.